This T cell receptor (beta chain) was profiled in a study of shared clonotypes between healthy human individuals. This clone was detected only once. The repertoire was sequenced with immunoSEQ multiplex PCR; TCRdb's copy has only in-frame clones and lacks some. The sample records some 2,100,000 clones, just over 90% being singletons. Naive CD8 cells lacked CD45RO, underwent positive selection for CCR7 and left out terminally differentiated effector memory CD45RA+ cells. The CDR3 is 13 amino acids. Germline V lookup: CDR1 ENHRY, CDR2 SYGVKD. V dropped 4 bases and J dropped 4; count of bases not matched to a gene: 0.

Sequencing input: naive CD8+ T cells from PBMCs. The rearrangement links TRBV10-3 to TRBJ1-5, with TRBD1 matching over 8 bases. The receptor was isolated from a man aged 18 to 29 in good health. Some clones in this sample may be carry-over from other donors' samples. The chain's CDR3 is CAISGTGNQPQHF. Written as DNA, the CDR3 is TGTGCCATCAGTGGGACAGGGAATCAGCCCCAGCATTTT.